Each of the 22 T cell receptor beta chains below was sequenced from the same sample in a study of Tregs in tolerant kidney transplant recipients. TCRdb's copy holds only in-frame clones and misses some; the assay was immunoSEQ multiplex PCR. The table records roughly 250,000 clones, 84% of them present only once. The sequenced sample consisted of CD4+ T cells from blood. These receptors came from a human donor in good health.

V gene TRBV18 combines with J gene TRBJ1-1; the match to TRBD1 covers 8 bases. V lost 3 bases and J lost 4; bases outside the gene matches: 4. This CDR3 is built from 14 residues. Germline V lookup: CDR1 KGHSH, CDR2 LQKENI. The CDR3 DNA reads TGTGCCAGCTCACCGGTACAGGGGGTCACTGAAGCTTTCTTT. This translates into CASSPVQGVTEAFF.

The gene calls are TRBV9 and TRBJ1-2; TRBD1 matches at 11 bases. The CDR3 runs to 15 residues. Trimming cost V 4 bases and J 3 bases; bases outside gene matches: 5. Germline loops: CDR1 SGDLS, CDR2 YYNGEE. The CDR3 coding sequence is TGTGCCAGCAGCAGGACAGGGGGCGCTGACTATGGCTACACCTTC. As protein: CASSRTGGADYGYTF.

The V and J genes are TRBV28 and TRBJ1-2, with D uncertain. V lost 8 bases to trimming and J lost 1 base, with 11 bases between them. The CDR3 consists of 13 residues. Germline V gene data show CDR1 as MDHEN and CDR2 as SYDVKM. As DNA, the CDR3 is TGTGCCAGCGTCGAGCCAATTAACTATGGCTACACCTTC. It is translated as CASVEPINYGYTF.

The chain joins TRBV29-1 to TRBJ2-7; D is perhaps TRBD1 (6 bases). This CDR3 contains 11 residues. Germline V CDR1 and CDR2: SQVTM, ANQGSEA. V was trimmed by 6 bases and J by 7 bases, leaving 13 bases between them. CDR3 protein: CSVPRGSEQYF. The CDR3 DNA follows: TGCAGCGTCCCCAGGGGTAGTGAGCAGTACTTC.

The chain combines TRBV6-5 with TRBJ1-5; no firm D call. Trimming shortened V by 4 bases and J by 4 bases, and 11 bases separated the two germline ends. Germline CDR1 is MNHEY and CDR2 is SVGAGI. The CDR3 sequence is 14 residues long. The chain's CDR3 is CASSSDAGNQPQHF. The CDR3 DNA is TGTGCCAGCAGTTCCGATGCAGGTAATCAGCCCCAGCATTTT.

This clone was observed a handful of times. CDR3 sequence reads: CASSLAGTRGNNEQFF. As DNA, the CDR3 is TGTGCCAGCTCATTAGCCGGGACTAGAGGGAACAATGAGCAGTTCTTC. V gene TRBV18 combines with J gene TRBJ2-1; 8 bases fit TRBD2. The ends lost 5 bases at V and 5 bases at J; junction bases unmatched: 11. Germline assignment: CDR1 KGHSH and CDR2 LQKENI. This CDR3 comprises 16 residues.

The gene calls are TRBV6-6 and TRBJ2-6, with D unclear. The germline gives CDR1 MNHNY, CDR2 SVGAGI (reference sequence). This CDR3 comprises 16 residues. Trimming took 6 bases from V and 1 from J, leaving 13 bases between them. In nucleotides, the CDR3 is TGTGCCAGCAGCCAGGCGGTTGCGTCTGGGGCCAACGTCCTGACTTTC. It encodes CASSQAVASGANVLTF.

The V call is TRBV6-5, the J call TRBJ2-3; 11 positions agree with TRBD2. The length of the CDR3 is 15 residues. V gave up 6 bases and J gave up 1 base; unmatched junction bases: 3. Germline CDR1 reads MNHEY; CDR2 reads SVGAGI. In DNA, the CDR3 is TGTGCCAGCAGGGAGACTAGCGGGGGCACAGATACGCAGTATTTT. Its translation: CASRETSGGTDTQYF.

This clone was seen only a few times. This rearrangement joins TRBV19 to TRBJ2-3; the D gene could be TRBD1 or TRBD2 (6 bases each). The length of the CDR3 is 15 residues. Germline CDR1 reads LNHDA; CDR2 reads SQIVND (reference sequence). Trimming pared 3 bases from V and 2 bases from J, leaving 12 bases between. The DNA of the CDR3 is TGTGCCAGTAGTATTGGGGGGCTAACCACAGATACGCAGTATTTT. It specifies CASSIGGLTTDTQYF.

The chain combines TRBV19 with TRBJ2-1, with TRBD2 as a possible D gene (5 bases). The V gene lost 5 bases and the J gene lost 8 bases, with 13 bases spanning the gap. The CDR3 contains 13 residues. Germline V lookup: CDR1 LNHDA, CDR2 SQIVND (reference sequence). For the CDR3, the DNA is TGTGCCAGTAGTCTTAGGACTGCCTATGAGCAGTTCTTC. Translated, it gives CASSLRTAYEQFF.

The CDR3 DNA follows: TGTGCCTCGGACAGGAACTCCTATAATTCACCCCTCCACTTT. This codes for CASDRNSYNSPLHF. The V call is TRBV30, the J call TRBJ1-6, with TRBD1 matching over 7 bases. CDR3 length: 14 residues. V was clipped by 7 bases and J by 0 bases; unmatched bases: 3. The germline gives CDR1 GTSNPN, CDR2 SVGIG (reference sequence). Drawing the rest from reference TRBV30 and TRBJ1-6, the complete variable domain is SQTIHQWPATLVQPVGSPLSLECTVEGTSNPNLYWYRQAAGRGLQLLFYSVGIGQISSEVPQNLSASRPQDRQFILSSKKLLLSDSGFYLCASDRNSYNSPLHFGNGTRLTVT.

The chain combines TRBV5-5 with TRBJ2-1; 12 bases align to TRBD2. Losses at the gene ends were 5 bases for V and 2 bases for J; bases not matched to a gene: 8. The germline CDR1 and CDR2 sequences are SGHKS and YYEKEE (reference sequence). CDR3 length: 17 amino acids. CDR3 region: CASSQSTSGGPYNEQFF. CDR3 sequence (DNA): TGTGCCAGCAGTCAGTCGACTAGCGGGGGACCCTACAATGAGCAGTTCTTC.

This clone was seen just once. This chain's CDR3 is CASSTGQVTYEQYF. CDR3 bases: TGTGCCAGTAGTACCGGACAGGTCACGTACGAGCAGTACTTC. V usage is TRBV19 and J usage is TRBJ2-7, with 7 bases fitting TRBD1. The V segment lost 4 bases and the J segment 4 bases; nucleotides outside the gene matches: 7. Germline V gene sequence: CDR1 LNHDA, CDR2 SQIVND (reference sequence). CDR3 length: 14 residues.

CDR3 region: CASSEGWQGAWYGYTF. CDR3 DNA sequence: TGTGCCAGCAGTGAAGGGTGGCAGGGGGCATGGTATGGCTACACCTTC. The chain is built from TRBV2 and TRBJ1-2; 8 bases are a match to TRBD1. Looked up from germline, CDR1 is SNHLY and CDR2 is FYNNEI. Germline trimming cut 1 base from V and 5 bases from J; bases unmatched to any gene: 9. The CDR3 totals 16 residues.

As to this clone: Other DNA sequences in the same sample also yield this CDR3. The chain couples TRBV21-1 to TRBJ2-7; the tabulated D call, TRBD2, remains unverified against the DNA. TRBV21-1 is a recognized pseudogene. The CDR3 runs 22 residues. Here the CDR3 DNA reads TGTGCCAGCAGCCAAGAAAGGCCGCCTAGCGGGCGCCCCCCTGGGACGGGACTCGAGCAGTACTTC. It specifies CASSQERPPSGRPPGTGLEQYF.

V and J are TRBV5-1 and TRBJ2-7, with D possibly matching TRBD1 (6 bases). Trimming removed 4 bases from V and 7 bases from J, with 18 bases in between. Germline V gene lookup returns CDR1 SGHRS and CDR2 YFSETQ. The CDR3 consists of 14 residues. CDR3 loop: CASSPWTEPWEQYF. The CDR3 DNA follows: TGCGCCAGCAGCCCCTGGACAGAACCTTGGGAGCAGTACTTC.

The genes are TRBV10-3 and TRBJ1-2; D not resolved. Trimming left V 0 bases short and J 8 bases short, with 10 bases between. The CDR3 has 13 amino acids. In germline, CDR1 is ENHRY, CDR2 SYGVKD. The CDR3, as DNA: TGTGCCATCAGTGAGTCGATTCCAGCGGGCTACACCTTC. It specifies CAISESIPAGYTF.

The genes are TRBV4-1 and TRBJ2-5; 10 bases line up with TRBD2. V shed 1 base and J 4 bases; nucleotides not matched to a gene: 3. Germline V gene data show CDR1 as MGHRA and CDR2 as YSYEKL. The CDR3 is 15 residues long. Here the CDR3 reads CASSQVAGGSETQYF. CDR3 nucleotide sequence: TGCGCCAGCAGCCAAGTAGCGGGGGGCTCAGAGACCCAGTACTTC.

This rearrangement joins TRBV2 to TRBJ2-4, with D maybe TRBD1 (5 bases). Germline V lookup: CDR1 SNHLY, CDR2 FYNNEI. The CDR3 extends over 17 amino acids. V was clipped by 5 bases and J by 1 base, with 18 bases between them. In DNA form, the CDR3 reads TGTGCCAGCAGTCCCCCTATCTTGTCAGGGGCCAAAAACATTCAGTACTTC. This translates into CASSPPILSGAKNIQYF.

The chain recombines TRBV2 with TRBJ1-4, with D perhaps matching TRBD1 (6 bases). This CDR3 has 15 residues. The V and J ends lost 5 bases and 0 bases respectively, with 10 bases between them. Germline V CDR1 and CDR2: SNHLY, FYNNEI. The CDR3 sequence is CASSPDSATNEKLFF. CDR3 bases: TGTGCCAGCAGTCCGGACAGTGCAACTAATGAAAAACTGTTTTTT.

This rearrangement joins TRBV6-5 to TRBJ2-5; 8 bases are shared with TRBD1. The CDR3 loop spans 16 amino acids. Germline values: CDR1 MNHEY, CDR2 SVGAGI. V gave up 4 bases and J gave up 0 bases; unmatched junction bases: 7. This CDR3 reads CASSWTDRAYQETQYF. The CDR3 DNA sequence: TGTGCCAGCAGTTGGACGGACAGGGCGTACCAAGAGACCCAGTACTTC.

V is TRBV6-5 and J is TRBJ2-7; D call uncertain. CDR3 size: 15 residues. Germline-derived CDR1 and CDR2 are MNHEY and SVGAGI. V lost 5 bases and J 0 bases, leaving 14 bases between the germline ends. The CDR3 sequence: CASSPYLTASYEQYF. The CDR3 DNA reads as TGTGCCAGCAGTCCGTATCTGACTGCCTCCTACGAGCAGTACTTC.